A single sample is the source of the 20 T cell receptor beta chains below, sequenced in a study of T cell responses to AZD1222 COVID-19 vaccine. Some clones are missing from TCRdb's copy, which holds only in-frame ones; the method was immunoSEQ multiplex PCR. The sample consists of 150,000 to 200,000 clones, 88% of them appearing once. Specimen: peripheral blood, collected 28 days after the second AZD1222 dose. The receptors shown here come from an adult who received the AZD1222 COVID-19 vaccine.

This clone was detected once. The chain has TRBV19 and TRBJ1-5, with D maybe TRBD1 (5 bases). CDR3 length equals 13 residues. Trimming took 6 bases from V and 0 from J, leaving 6 bases between them. The germline CDR1 and CDR2 sequences are LNHDA and SQIVND (reference sequence). The CDR3 spells CASRGDSNQPQHF. The DNA for the CDR3 is TGTGCCAGTAGGGGGGATAGCAATCAGCCCCAGCATTTT.

The chain carries TRBV7-3 and TRBJ2-1, with 10 positions matching TRBD2. The CDR3 loop spans 15 amino acids. The germline V gene has CDR1 SGHTA and CDR2 FQGTGA. V gave up 6 bases and J gave up 6 bases; unmatched junction bases: 8. The CDR3 sequence: CASSLKASGSNEQFF. CDR3 nucleotide sequence: TGTGCCAGCAGTCTAAAGGCTAGCGGGAGCAATGAGCAGTTCTTC.

The CDR3 DNA sequence: TGTGCCAGCAGCTCCAGTCAAGTGGGTTATAATGAGCAGTTCTTC. This encodes CASSSSQVGYNEQFF. The chain recombines TRBV7-3 with TRBJ2-1; D gene unclear. Germline V lookup: CDR1 SGHTA, CDR2 FQGTGA. The CDR3 is made up of 15 amino acids. V lost 4 bases to trimming and J lost 7 bases, with 17 bases between them.

CDR3 sequence: CASSTGTELLRDGYTF. Written as DNA, the CDR3 is TGTGCCAGCAGTACCGGGACAGAACTACTCAGAGATGGCTACACCTTC. V usage is TRBV9 and J usage is TRBJ1-2; 7 nucleotides line up with TRBD1. The CDR3 contains 16 residues. Germline trimming cut 5 bases from V and 6 bases from J; bases unmatched to any gene: 16. Germline V gene sequence: CDR1 SGDLS, CDR2 YYNGEE.

This sequence joins TRBV14 and TRBJ2-1, with a weak D call TRBD1 (6 bases). The germline V gene has CDR1 SGHDN and CDR2 FVKESK. The ends were cut back, 3 bases at V and 7 bases at J, with 16 bases in the middle. The CDR3 has 15 amino acids. The CDR3 nucleotides are TGTGCCAGCAGCCAGCAACAGGGTAGGATAAATGAGCAGTTCTTC. Protein product: CASSQQQGRINEQFF.

In its sample, this clone was seen once. The chain carries TRBV9 and TRBJ1-4; tentatively, D is TRBD1 (5 bases). V lost 4 bases to trimming and J lost 2 bases, with 9 bases between them. The CDR3 is 14 residues long. CDR1 and CDR2 from the germline V gene are SGDLS and YYNGEE. CDR3 region: CASSPSGTNEKLFF. In DNA, the CDR3 is TGTGCCAGCAGCCCGTCAGGGACTAATGAAAAACTGTTTTTT. Based on the CDR3 plus reference TRBV9 and TRBJ1-4, the full variable domain is DSGVTQTPKHLITATGQRVTLRCSPRSGDLSVYWYQQSLDQGLQFLIQYYNGEERAKGNILERFSAQQFPDLHSELNLSSLELGDSALYFCASSPSGTNEKLFFGSGTQLSVL.

DNA for the CDR3: TGTGCCAGCAGTTACGGGGGGCTTCGGAACTACGAGCAGTACTTC. Its translation: CASSYGGLRNYEQYF. V gene TRBV6-5 combines with J gene TRBJ2-7, with D possibly called TRBD1 or TRBD2 (6 bases each). Germline values: CDR1 MNHEY, CDR2 SVGAGI. This CDR3 is 15 amino acids long. V was cut by 2 bases and J by 3 bases, with 14 bases left in between.

This clone has a handful of counts. The V gene is TRBV6-5, the J gene TRBJ1-4; a possible D gene is TRBD1 (5 bases). The V end lost 10 bases, the J end lost 2 bases, and 8 bases lay between the germline ends. The CDR3 is 12 residues long. Germline CDR1 and CDR2: MNHEY and SVGAGI. CDR3 residues: CATGGTNEKLFF. The DNA for the CDR3 is TGTGCCACCGGGGGGACTAATGAAAAACTGTTTTTT.

This chain uses TRBV5-1 with TRBJ2-2; tentative D call: TRBD2 (5 bases). CDR3 length: 14 residues. Germline V lookup: CDR1 SGHRS, CDR2 YFSETQ. V lost 4 bases to trimming and J lost 8 bases, with 15 bases between them. The chain's CDR3 is CASSRAGVTGELFF. In DNA form, the CDR3 reads TGCGCCAGCAGCAGGGCCGGGGTGACTGGGGAGCTGTTTTTT.

CDR3 in DNA: TGTGCCATCAGGGATGGGACCGTCTATGGCTACACCTTC. Translating gives CAIRDGTVYGYTF. The chain combines TRBV10-3 with TRBJ1-2; D perhaps matches TRBD1 (5 bases). CDR3 length equals 13 residues. V was trimmed by 6 bases and J by 4 bases, leaving 12 bases between them. From germline, CDR1 is ENHRY and CDR2 SYGVKD.

This chain links TRBV2 with TRBJ2-7; no reliable D call. This CDR3 spans 12 amino acids. Germline V CDR1 and CDR2: SNHLY, FYNNEI. V gave up 2 bases and J gave up 3 bases, with 5 bases separating them. CDR3 coding DNA: TGTGCCAGCAGTGAATTAGGCTACGAGCAGTACTTC. Translating gives CASSELGYEQYF.

This clone was counted a single time. The chain couples TRBV9 to TRBJ2-3, with D possibly called TRBD1 or TRBD2 (6 bases each). The V gene lost 7 bases and the J gene lost 2 bases, with 11 bases spanning the gap. The CDR3 loop spans 13 amino acids. Germline assignment: CDR1 SGDLS and CDR2 YYNGEE. The chain's CDR3 is CASGGPDTDTQYF. CDR3 coding DNA: TGTGCCAGCGGGGGGCCTGACACAGATACGCAGTATTTT.

The chain is built from TRBV6-5 and TRBJ1-6; D not resolved. V lost 8 bases and J lost 7, with 9 bases in between. Germline V gene lookup returns CDR1 MNHEY and CDR2 SVGAGI. This CDR3 spans 12 amino acids. The CDR3 sequence is CASHRSNSPLHF. The CDR3 nucleotides are TGTGCCAGCCATAGATCAAATTCACCCCTCCACTTT.

The CDR3 DNA is TGTGCCAGCAGCTTGGATCTAGCGGCCTACAATGAGCAGTTCTTC. Its translation is CASSLDLAAYNEQFF. J is TRBJ2-1 and V is TRBV5-6, with 7 nucleotides matching TRBD2. V lost 0 bases to trimming and J lost 2 bases; unmatched junction nucleotides: 2. CDR1 and CDR2 from the germline V gene are SGHDT and YYEEEE. The CDR3 length is 15 residues.

This clone was observed a few times. This sequence joins TRBV6-2 or TRBV6-3 and TRBJ2-6; TRBD1 agrees at 7 bases. This CDR3 spans 15 amino acids. The germline CDR1 and CDR2 sequences are MNHEY and SVGEGT. V lost 7 bases, J lost 0 bases, and 3 bases stayed unmatched. CDR3 protein: CASTPGGSGANVLTF. CDR3 nucleotides: TGTGCCAGCACCCCAGGGGGCTCTGGGGCCAACGTCCTGACTTTC.

The gene calls are TRBV6-1 and TRBJ1-2; D is unclear. CDR3 length equals 15 residues. The V gene lost 1 base and the J gene lost 4 bases, with 13 bases spanning the gap. Germline V gene data show CDR1 as MNHNS and CDR2 as SASEGT. CDR3 DNA sequence: TGTGCCAGCAGTGAAGGGCAGTCAATGCTCTATGGCTACACCTTC. It translates to CASSEGQSMLYGYTF.

J is TRBJ2-7 and V is TRBV6-6; 9 positions agree with TRBD1. The length of the CDR3 is 15 residues. Per the germline V gene, CDR1 is MNHNY and CDR2 is SVGAGI (reference sequence). V lost 5 bases, J lost 0 bases, and 5 bases stayed unmatched. CDR3 residues: CASSARDRASYEQYF. The CDR3 DNA follows: TGTGCCAGCAGTGCCCGGGACAGGGCCTCCTACGAGCAGTACTTC.

The rearrangement joins TRBV4-2 to TRBJ2-7; D possibly corresponds to TRBD1 (5 bases). The V gene's germline CDR1 is LGHNA and CDR2 YNFKEQ. This CDR3 has 15 amino acids. Trimming shortened V by 4 bases and J by 4 bases, and 17 bases separated the two germline ends. This chain's CDR3 is CASSPPQRPGYEQYF. CDR3 bases: TGTGCCAGCAGCCCCCCGCAGCGCCCAGGGTACGAGCAGTACTTC.

This clone has more than one count but fewer than ten. The chain uses TRBV5-4 and TRBJ1-6, with D unclear. The germline gives CDR1 SGHNT, CDR2 YYREEE (reference sequence). CDR3 length equals 13 residues. Trimming stripped 0 bases from V and 6 bases from J, with 4 bases between. The CDR3 spells CASSLAVNSPLHF. CDR3 in DNA: TGTGCCAGCAGCTTGGCTGTTAATTCACCCCTCCACTTT.

This clone was counted once. The DNA is left out, because the CDR3 cannot be placed on it with certainty; the CDR3 is given as TCRdb lists it. The chain recombines TRBV27 with TRBJ2-1. The CDR3 spans 14 amino acids, including both terminal residues. The germline CDR1 and CDR2 sequences are MNHEY and SMNVEV (reference sequence). The CDR3 reads CASSSSRGSHEQFF.